This T cell receptor beta chain was identified during a study of tumor-infiltrating lymphocytes in primary liver carcinoma. Looking at the study overall: Tumors measured 4.2 to 10 cm and were stage T1-T3 N0M0. Samples returned roughly 3.65 to 8 million productive TCRbeta reads, a yield that was similar across tissue types.

From unsorted bulk tissue weighing roughly 17-34 mg, DNA and RNA were co-extracted. Constant-region priming of approximately 500 ng total RNA yielded TCR beta cDNA. What produced the TCR beta libraries was three nested multiplex PCR rounds using slightly modified ARM-PCR. Forward primers for TRBV1-TRBV30 and a C-beta reverse primer served the first two PCR rounds, at about 11 cycles each. TCRdb used MiXCR to reprocess the multiplex PCR reads, holding one entry per CDR3 protein. The table shows about 37,000 distinct CDR3 sequences, with roughly 73% occurring only once. Study-wide findings and caveats: Tumor-blood pairs (like tumor-adjacent pairs) overlapped less than tumor region pairs did. Tumors carried a top-250-clone fraction significantly exceeding that of blood (p = 0.039).

Points on this clonotype: What it binds is not known. One junction end disagrees with the germline gene, perhaps due to a read error.

This CDR3 contains 14 residues. The germline V gene has CDR1 MNHEY and CDR2 SVGEGT. Sequencing was done on a sample of tumor-adjacent normal liver tissue. The TCR originated in a man in his forties with primary liver carcinoma and hepatitis B virus infection. This rearrangement joins TRBV6-2 or TRBV6-3 to TRBJ2-3; D gene ambiguous. CDR3 sequence reads: CARSCSTSTDTQYF. Here the CDR3 DNA reads TGTGCCAGAAGTTGCTCGACTAGCACAGATACGCAGTATTTT.